This is a list of T cell receptor beta chains from one sample in a study of blood T cell repertoires in COVID-19. Sequencing used immunoSEQ multiplex PCR; TCRdb keeps in-frame clones, though not all of them. The top ten hold roughly 5.6% of the sample, which has more than 200,000 clones, around 87% seen once. Sequenced: peripheral blood. The source is a woman aged 55 to 70 with COVID-19, enrolled during active disease. The CDR3 runs from the conserved cysteine through the conserved F or W. A D gene is named only where the DNA matches it firmly. The size entry is marked missing in some rows and otherwise reads once, few, many or a size class.

v_call	j_call	clone_size	d_call	cdr3_aa	cdr3_nt
TRBV10-3	TRBJ2-6	.	TRBD2	CAIRATAPGLAGGTGANVLTF	TGTGCCATCAGGGCGACAGCCCCCGGACTAGCGGGAGGGACTGGGGCCAACGTCCTGACTTTC
TRBV20-1	TRBJ2-3	.	.	CSASGGLSTDTQYF	TGCAGTGCTAGTGGGGGCCTGAGCACAGATACGCAGTATTTT
TRBV10-1	TRBJ1-1	once	TRBD1	CASSDRGSNTEAFF	TGCGCCAGCTCCGACAGGGGCTCGAACACTGAAGCTTTCTTT
TRBV30	TRBJ1-1	once	.	CAWSEGAEAFF	TGTGCCTGGAGTGAAGGGGCTGAAGCTTTCTTT
TRBV25-1	TRBJ2-1	.	.	CASSANTLASADEQFF	TGTGCCAGCAGTGCCAATACGTTGGCTAGCGCGGATGAGCAGTTCTTC
TRBV5-1	TRBJ2-1	.	TRBD2	CASSPSGRANNEQFF	TGCGCCAGCAGCCCCAGCGGGAGGGCCAACAATGAGCAGTTCTTC
TRBV7-3	TRBJ2-1	.	.	CASSPQGGEQFF	TGTGCCAGCAGCCCTCAGGGTGGTGAGCAGTTCTTC
TRBV19	TRBJ1-2	.	.	CATSPETYGYTF	TGTGCCACCTCCCCGGAGACCTATGGCTACACCTTC
TRBV5-4	TRBJ1-2	.	.	CASSLIALRGYTF	TGTGCCAGCAGCTTGATCGCACTACGCGGCTACACCTTC
TRBV6-1	TRBJ1-2	.	.	CASSERGGNYGYTF	TGTGCCAGCAGTGAAAGAGGAGGGAACTATGGCTACACCTTC
TRBV7-3	TRBJ1-2	.	.	CASSPSGSGDYGYTF	TGTGCCAGCAGCCCATCAGGCTCGGGAGACTATGGCTACACCTTC
TRBV9	TRBJ1-5	.	TRBD1	CASSQTGVNQPQHF	TGTGCCAGCAGCCAGACAGGGGTCAATCAGCCCCAGCATTTT
TRBV30	TRBJ1-2	.	.	CAWSPGRGYGYTF	TGTGCCTGGAGTCCCGGACGGGGTTATGGCTACACCTTC
TRBV18	TRBJ2-7	.	.	CASSRQAYEQYF	TGTGCCAGCTCACGACAAGCCTACGAGCAGTACTTC
TRBV5-1	TRBJ2-2	few	.	CASSLAANTGELFF	TGCGCCAGCAGCTTGGCCGCGAACACCGGGGAGCTGTTTTTT
TRBV27	TRBJ2-5	.	.	CASSARRLVRETQYF	TGTGCCAGCAGCGCAAGGAGACTAGTCAGGGAGACCCAGTACTTC
TRBV4-1	TRBJ1-1	.	.	CASSLRGTSVGPSRMNTEAFF	TGCGCCAGCAGCCTTCGGGGAACCTCCGTTGGGCCGAGCCGCATGAACACTGAAGCTTTCTTT
TRBV7-3	TRBJ2-7	.	.	CASSSGGPYEQYF	TGTGCCAGCAGTTCCGGGGGACCCTACGAGCAGTACTTC
TRBV7-9	TRBJ2-1	.	.	CASSFPGHPYNEQFF	TGTGCCAGCAGCTTCCCGGGACACCCTTACAATGAGCAGTTCTTC
TRBV3-1/TRBV3-2	TRBJ1-1	once	.	CASSRGNTEAFF	TGTGCCAGTTCTAGGGGGAACACTGAAGCTTTCTTT
TRBV20-1	TRBJ2-5	.	.	CSARDRGTQYF	TGCAGTGCTAGAGATAGGGGGACCCAGTACTTC
TRBV12-5	TRBJ2-7	.	.	CASGQGWGGEQYF	TGTGCTAGTGGTCAGGGCTGGGGAGGCGAGCAGTACTTC
TRBV6-2/TRBV6-3	TRBJ2-1	.	TRBD2	CASSLAGGTYNEQFF	TGTGCCAGCAGCTTAGCGGGAGGAACCTACAATGAGCAGTTCTTC
TRBV7-9	TRBJ2-3	many	.	CASSPRSADTQYF	TGTGCCAGCAGCCCTAGATCGGCAGATACGCAGTATTTT
TRBV15	TRBJ2-3	.	TRBD2	CATSRDRLAGVDTQYF	TGTGCCACCAGCAGAGATAGACTAGCGGGAGTGGATACGCAGTATTTT
TRBV18	TRBJ1-2	.	.	CASSLKGPGDRYTF	TGTGCCAGCTCTCTCAAAGGGCCAGGGGACCGATACACCTTC
TRBV7-2	TRBJ1-5	.	.	CASSLNKNQPQHF	TGTGCCAGCAGCTTAAACAAGAATCAGCCCCAGCATTTT
TRBV5-5	TRBJ1-1	few	TRBD1	CASRPTGGSEAFF	TGTGCCAGCAGACCGACAGGGGGCTCAGAAGCTTTCTTT
TRBV28	TRBJ1-3	once	.	CASSSPLLLSGNTIYF	TGTGCCAGCAGTTCACCGCTACTACTCTCTGGAAACACCATATATTTT
TRBV4-1	TRBJ1-1	few	.	CASSSQPQGTEAFF	TGCGCCAGCAGCTCCCAACCCCAGGGCACTGAAGCTTTCTTT
TRBV5-4	TRBJ1-2	once	TRBD1	CASSSGTDFYGYTF	TGTGCCAGCAGCTCCGGGACAGACTTTTATGGCTACACCTTC
TRBV5-5	TRBJ2-7	.	TRBD2	CASRNPELAGIEEQYF	TGTGCCAGCAGAAACCCGGAGCTAGCGGGAATAGAAGAGCAGTACTTC
TRBV6-6	TRBJ1-5	.	.	CASSPEQISNQPQHF	TGTGCCAGCAGTCCGGAGCAGATTAGCAATCAGCCCCAGCATTTT
TRBV5-1	TRBJ1-1	.	.	CASSLIWRDGAFF	TGCGCCAGCAGCTTGATATGGCGGGACGGAGCTTTCTTT
TRBV5-1	TRBJ1-4	.	.	CASSLQALQGNEKLFF	TGCGCCAGCAGCTTACAGGCACTGCAGGGTAATGAAAAACTGTTTTTT
TRBV5-1	TRBJ1-3	.	.	CASSLVGQGNTIYF	TGCGCCAGCAGCTTGGTCGGACAGGGAAACACCATATATTTT
TRBV29-1	TRBJ2-3	once	TRBD2	CSGGTGGFTDTQYF	TGCAGCGGGGGGACGGGAGGTTTTACAGATACGCAGTATTTT
TRBV28	TRBJ2-5	.	TRBD1	CASSIGTGRTETQYF	TGTGCCAGCAGTATCGGGACAGGGAGAACGGAGACCCAGTACTTC
TRBV5-5	TRBJ1-2	.	.	CASSLRQVNGYTF	TGTGCCAGCAGCTTGAGGCAGGTCAATGGCTACACCTTC
TRBV6-5	TRBJ1-5	few	.	CASSYRLQGSQHF	TGTGCCAGCAGTTACCGACTTCAGGGGTCCCAGCATTTT
TRBV5-4	TRBJ1-2	few	TRBD1	CASSRAGTGGNYGYTF	TGTGCCAGCAGCCGTGCCGGGACAGGGGGAAACTATGGCTACACCTTC
TRBV29-1	TRBJ2-5	.	TRBD1	CSAGQGQETQYF	TGCAGCGCCGGACAGGGGCAAGAGACCCAGTACTTC
TRBV4-2	TRBJ2-1	.	TRBD2	CASSLYLGTSGYNEQFF	TGTGCCAGCAGCCTATATCTCGGGACTAGCGGATACAATGAGCAGTTCTTC
TRBV11-2	TRBJ1-1	.	.	CASSFNGNTEAFF	TGTGCCAGCAGCTTTAACGGTAACACTGAAGCTTTCTTT
TRBV3-1/TRBV3-2	TRBJ1-4	.	.	CASSPPGDSNEKLFF	TGTGCCAGCAGCCCGCCGGGGGACTCTAATGAAAAACTGTTTTTT
TRBV23-1	TRBJ2-7	.	.	CASSQGYRDDEWEQYF	TGCGCCAGCAGTCAAGGGTACAGGGACGACGAGTGGGAGCAGTACTTC
TRBV28	TRBJ1-6	.	.	CASSLGGNSPLHF	TGTGCCAGCAGTTTGGGGGGGAATTCACCCCTCCACTTT
TRBV10-3	TRBJ1-5	.	TRBD1	CAISEGQINQPQHF	TGTGCCATCAGCGAGGGACAGATTAATCAGCCCCAGCATTTT
TRBV9	TRBJ2-2	.	TRBD2	CASSVGLAGGELFF	TGTGCCAGCAGCGTAGGGCTAGCGGGCGGGGAGCTGTTTTTT
TRBV18	TRBJ2-1	.	.	CASSPSPRANEQFF	TGTGCCAGCTCACCATCCCCGAGGGCCAATGAGCAGTTCTTC
TRBV7-3	TRBJ2-4	.	TRBD2	CASSSGTSGSDIQYF	TGTGCCAGCAGCTCCGGGACTAGCGGGAGTGACATTCAGTACTTC
TRBV5-4	TRBJ2-7	.	.	CASSRTSDPHKYF	TGTGCCAGCAGCCGTACCAGCGACCCCCACAAGTACTTC
TRBV27	TRBJ2-7	.	.	CASSLGRASYEQYF	TGTGCCAGCAGTTTAGGCAGGGCGTCCTACGAGCAGTACTTC
TRBV6-1	TRBJ2-5	.	.	CASSEGGRQETQYF	TGTGCCAGCAGCGAAGGGGGGAGGCAAGAGACCCAGTACTTC
TRBV6-5	TRBJ1-3	once	TRBD1	CASSSGQAAGNTIYF	TGTGCCAGCAGTTCAGGACAGGCGGCTGGAAACACCATATATTTT
TRBV11-3	TRBJ2-1	.	TRBD2	CASSLGRGLGRANEQFF	TGTGCCAGCAGCTTAGGTCGAGGACTAGGGCGAGCCAATGAGCAGTTCTTC
TRBV2	TRBJ2-1	.	.	CASSKGGTNNEQFF	TGTGCCAGCAGCAAGGGCGGGACCAACAATGAGCAGTTCTTC
TRBV28	TRBJ2-2	.	TRBD2	CASITSGMGTGELFF	TGTGCCAGCATAACTAGCGGGATGGGTACCGGGGAGCTGTTTTTT
TRBV6-7	TRBJ1-5	.	.	CASSYFHTWGGICNQPQHF	TGTGCCAGCAGTTACTTCCACACTTGGGGGGGGATCTGCAATCAGCCCCAGCATTTT